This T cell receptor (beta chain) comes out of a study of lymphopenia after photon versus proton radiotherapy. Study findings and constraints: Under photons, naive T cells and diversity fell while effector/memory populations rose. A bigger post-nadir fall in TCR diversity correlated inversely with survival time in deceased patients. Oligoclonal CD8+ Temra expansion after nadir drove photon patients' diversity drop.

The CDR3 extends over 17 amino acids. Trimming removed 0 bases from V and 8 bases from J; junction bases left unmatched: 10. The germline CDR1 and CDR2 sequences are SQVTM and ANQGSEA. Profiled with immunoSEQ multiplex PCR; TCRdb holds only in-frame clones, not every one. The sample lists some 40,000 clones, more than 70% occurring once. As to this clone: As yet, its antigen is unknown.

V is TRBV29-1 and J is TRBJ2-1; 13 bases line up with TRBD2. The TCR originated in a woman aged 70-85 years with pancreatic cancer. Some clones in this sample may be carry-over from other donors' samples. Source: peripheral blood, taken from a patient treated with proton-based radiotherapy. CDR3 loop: CSVEDRTTSGRSYEQFF. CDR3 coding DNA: TGCAGCGTTGAAGACAGGACGACTAGCGGGAGGTCCTATGAGCAGTTCTTC.